This entry describes one T cell receptor (beta chain). Each participant's cohort was designated according to participant-reported clinical history. These data come from a study of blood T cell repertoires in COVID-19. About the study: Acute and convalescent COVID-19 samples came from the United States, Italy and Spain. Sources were T cells, B-cell-depleted T cells, or PBMCs; the material itself was cDNA or gDNA.

Sequencing used immunoSEQ multiplex PCR; TCRdb keeps in-frame clones, though not all of them. The sample includes more than 300,000 clones, 85% to 90% seen only once; the top ten take roughly 10%. The sample consisted of PBMCs or T cells enriched from blood (not recorded which). This clonotype was sampled from a woman aged 18-29 years who had recovered from COVID-19.

CDR3 sequence reads: CASSIVQGGYGYTF. For the CDR3, the DNA is TGTGCCAGTAGTATCGTCCAGGGCGGCTATGGCTACACCTTC. V usage is TRBV19 and J usage is TRBJ1-2; D might be TRBD1 (5 bases). From germline, CDR1 is LNHDA and CDR2 SQIVND (reference sequence). V was shortened by 3 bases and J by 4 bases, with 12 bases between the two germline ends. The CDR3 covers 14 residues. Variable domain in full (rest from reference TRBV19 and TRBJ1-2): DGGITQSPKYLFRKEGQNVTLSCEQNLNHDAMYWYRQDPGQGLRLIYYSQIVNDFQKGDIAEGYSVSREKKESFPLTVTSAQKNPTAFYLCASSIVQGGYGYTFGSGTRLTVV.